The 2 T cell receptor beta chains given below trace back to one sample, sequenced in a study. TCRdb independently ran MiXCR on the 5' RACE reads; one entry per CDR3 protein. Among around 9,000 distinct CDR3 sequences listed, 34% were seen once. Cells sorted as Tregs were CD4+, CD25+ and CD127-/low. The sample taken for sequencing was Tregs sorted from blood. These receptors were taken from a female donor with breast cancer.

The chain is built from TRBV7-2 and TRBJ2-7; TRBD2 matches 7 bases. This CDR3 is 16 amino acids long. With V trimmed by 3 bases and J by 6 bases, 14 bases remained unmatched. Per the germline V gene, CDR1 is SGHTA and CDR2 is FQGNSA. Here the CDR3 reads CASSLTPGLPTGEQYF. CDR3 DNA: TGTGCCAGCAGCTTGACTCCGGGACTACCCACAGGCGAGCAGTACTTC.

This clonotype occurred a few times. The rearrangement uses TRBV29-1 and TRBJ2-7, with 11 bases lining up with TRBD2. Per the germline V gene, CDR1 is SQVTM and CDR2 is ANQGSEA. The V and J ends lost 6 bases and 2 bases, in that order; junction bases with no gene match: 6. This CDR3 is built from 14 residues. In DNA, the CDR3 is TGCAGCGTGGTTGGACTAGCGGGCACCTACGAGCAGTACTTC. Translated: CSVVGLAGTYEQYF.